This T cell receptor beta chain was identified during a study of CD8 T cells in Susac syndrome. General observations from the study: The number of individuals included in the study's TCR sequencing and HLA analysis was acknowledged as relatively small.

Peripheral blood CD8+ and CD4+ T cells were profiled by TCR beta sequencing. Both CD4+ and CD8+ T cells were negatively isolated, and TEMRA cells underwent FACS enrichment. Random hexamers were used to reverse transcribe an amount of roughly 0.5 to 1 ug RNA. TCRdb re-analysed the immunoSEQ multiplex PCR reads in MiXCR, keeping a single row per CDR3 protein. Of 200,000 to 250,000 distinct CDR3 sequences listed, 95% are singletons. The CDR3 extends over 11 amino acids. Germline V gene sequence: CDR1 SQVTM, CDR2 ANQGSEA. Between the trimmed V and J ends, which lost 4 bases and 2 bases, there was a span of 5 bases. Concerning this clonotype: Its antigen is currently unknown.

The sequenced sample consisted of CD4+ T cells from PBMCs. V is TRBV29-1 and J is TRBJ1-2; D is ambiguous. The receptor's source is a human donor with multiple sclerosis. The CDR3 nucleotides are TGCAGCGTTGTGGTCAACTATGGCTACACCTTC. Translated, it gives CSVVVNYGYTF.